Listed here is a single T cell receptor (beta chain). The antigen is undetermined. This sample was included in a study of cytomegalovirus exposure and HLA in healthy donors. TCRdb keeps only in-frame clones here, not all; method: immunoSEQ multiplex PCR. The sample holds some 67,000 clones; about 94% are singletons and the top ten take under 1.3%. Broader study findings: The study listed approximately 160 cytomegalovirus-associated TCR beta chains.

The CDR3 covers 15 residues. V trimming: 0 bases; J trimming: 2 bases; junction bases outside the gene matches: 0. CDR1 is WSHSY and CDR2 is SAAADI in the germline V gene. The material sequenced was PBMCs. The chain has TRBV10-2 and TRBJ2-1; TRBD2 matches at 8 bases. The clonotype comes from a woman aged 18-29 years in good health and CMV-seronegative. The CDR3 loop is CASSESSGAYNEQFF. The CDR3 bases are TGCGCCAGCAGTGAGTCTAGCGGGGCCTACAATGAGCAGTTCTTC.